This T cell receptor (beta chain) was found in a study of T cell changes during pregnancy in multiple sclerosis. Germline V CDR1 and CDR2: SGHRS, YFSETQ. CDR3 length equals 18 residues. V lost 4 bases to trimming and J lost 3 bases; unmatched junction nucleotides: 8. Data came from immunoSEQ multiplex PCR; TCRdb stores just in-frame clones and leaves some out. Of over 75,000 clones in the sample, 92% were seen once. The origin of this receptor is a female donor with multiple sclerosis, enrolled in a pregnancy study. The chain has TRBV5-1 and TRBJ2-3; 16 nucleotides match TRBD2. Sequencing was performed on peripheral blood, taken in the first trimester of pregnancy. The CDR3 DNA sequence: TGCGCCAGCAGCCAGGGACTAGCGGGAGGGCTAAGGACAGATACGCAGTATTTT. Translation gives CASSQGLAGGLRTDTQYF.